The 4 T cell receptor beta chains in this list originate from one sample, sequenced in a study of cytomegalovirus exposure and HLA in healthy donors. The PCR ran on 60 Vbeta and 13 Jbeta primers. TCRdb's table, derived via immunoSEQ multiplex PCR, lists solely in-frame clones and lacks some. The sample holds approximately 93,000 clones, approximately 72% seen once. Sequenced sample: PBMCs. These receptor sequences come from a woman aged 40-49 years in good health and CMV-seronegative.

CDR3 bases: TGTGCCAGCAGATCCGGACTAACTAGCTCCTACGAGCAGTACTTC. This gives the protein CASRSGLTSSYEQYF. The chain has TRBV6-5 and TRBJ2-7; possibly TRBD2 for D (6 bases). The CDR3 extends over 15 amino acids. Germline V gene lookup returns CDR1 MNHEY and CDR2 SVGAGI. V lost 6 bases and J 0 bases, leaving 15 bases between the germline ends.

The CDR3 DNA sequence: TGTGCCAGCAGCCCAGGGACTAGCGGGAGTTCAGATACGCAGTATTTT. Protein product: CASSPGTSGSSDTQYF. V usage is TRBV5-4 and J usage is TRBJ2-3, with 14 bases lining up with TRBD2. This CDR3 has 16 residues. The ends lost 4 bases at V and 4 bases at J; junction bases unmatched: 5. The germline gives CDR1 SGHNT, CDR2 YYREEE (reference sequence).

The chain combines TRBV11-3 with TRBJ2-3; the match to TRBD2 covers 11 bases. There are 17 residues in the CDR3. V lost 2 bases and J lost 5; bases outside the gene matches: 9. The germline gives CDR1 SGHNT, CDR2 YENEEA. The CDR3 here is CASSLSRLAGGGDTQYF. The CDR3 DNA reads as TGTGCCAGCAGCTTAAGTAGGCTAGCGGGAGGAGGAGATACGCAGTATTTT.

The CDR3 region is CASSYSLQLNQPQHF. The CDR3 nucleotides read TGTGCCAGCAGTTACTCGTTACAGCTCAATCAGCCCCAGCATTTT. V usage is TRBV6-6 and J usage is TRBJ1-5; D remains ambiguous. From germline, CDR1 is MNHNY and CDR2 SVGAGI (reference sequence). Trimming cost V 0 bases and J 3 bases, with 9 bases left between them. The CDR3 has 15 amino acids.